These 26 T cell receptor beta chains were all obtained from the same sample, sequenced in a study of PD-1 blockade in mismatch repair-deficient tumors. Clones were sequenced by immunoSEQ multiplex PCR, and TCRdb holds only the in-frame ones, with some missing. The data contain roughly 53,000 clones, 78% of them singletons. The material was peripheral blood, obtained 4 weeks after starting pembrolizumab. Source of these receptors: an adult with mismatch repair-deficient cancer.

This clone turned up a few times. The chain couples TRBV29-1 to TRBJ2-5; D gene ambiguous. The V end lost 4 bases, the J end lost 3 bases, and 9 bases lay between the germline ends. The CDR3 has 12 amino acids. Germline V CDR1 and CDR2: SQVTM, ANQGSEA. The chain's CDR3 is CSVVLQKETQYF. The DNA of the CDR3 is TGCAGCGTTGTATTACAGAAAGAGACCCAGTACTTC.

The CDR3 nucleotides are TGTGCTAGTTTAACGGGAAGCGGGAACACTGAAGCTTTCTTT. It is translated as CASLTGSGNTEAFF. V is TRBV12-5 and J is TRBJ1-1; D gene unclear. CDR3 size: 14 residues. The germline CDR1 and CDR2 sequences are LGHNT and FRNRAP. V lost 8 bases and J 1 base, leaving 14 bases between the germline ends.

The rearrangement links TRBV19 to TRBJ1-3, with 7 bases that match TRBD1. CDR1 and CDR2 (germline): LNHDA, SQIVND (reference sequence). This CDR3 has 18 residues. The V segment lost 6 bases and the J segment 0 bases; nucleotides outside the gene matches: 14. The chain's CDR3 is CASRRLPGTDYSGNTIYF. The CDR3 coding sequence is TGTGCCAGTAGGAGACTACCCGGGACAGACTACTCTGGAAACACCATATATTTT.

The chain links TRBV6-5 to TRBJ2-7; perhaps D is TRBD1 or TRBD2 (5 bases each). Trimming removed 6 bases from V and 5 bases from J, with 20 bases in between. Germline loops: CDR1 MNHEY, CDR2 SVGAGI. The CDR3 length is 15 residues. This CDR3 is CASSRGTKKGHEQYF. The CDR3 nucleotides are TGTGCCAGCAGCCGTGGGACCAAGAAGGGACACGAGCAGTACTTC.

This chain uses TRBV30 with TRBJ2-3; the match to TRBD2 covers 10 bases. The length of the CDR3 is 15 residues. Trimming removed 2 bases from V and 4 bases from J; junction bases left unmatched: 6. Germline CDR1 and CDR2: GTSNPN and SVGIG (reference sequence). The CDR3 bases are TGTGCCTGGAGTCTAGCGGGAGCCAGGGCAGATACGCAGTATTTT. Residues: CAWSLAGARADTQYF.

This chain uses TRBV30 with TRBJ2-3; D call uncertain. Germline values: CDR1 GTSNPN, CDR2 SVGIG (reference sequence). Trimming cost V 2 bases and J 0 bases, with 9 bases left between them. This CDR3 comprises 14 residues. The CDR3 sequence is CAWSTDTSTDTQYF. The DNA for the CDR3 is TGTGCCTGGAGTACCGATACCAGCACAGATACGCAGTATTTT.

The CDR3 DNA sequence: TGTGCCAGCTTGGGGGCCAGGGGGCCTGAAAAACTGTTTTTT. This translates into CASLGARGPEKLFF. The V and J genes are TRBV7-9 and TRBJ1-4; 8 positions agree with TRBD1. CDR3 length: 14 amino acids. In germline, CDR1 is SEHNR, CDR2 FQNEAQ (reference sequence). The junction had 9 bases not matched to a gene; V was cut back by 8 bases and J by 7 bases.

This chain connects TRBV6-4 to TRBJ2-1; D not certain. Germline CDR1 reads MRHNA; CDR2 reads SNTAGT. V was trimmed by 5 bases and J by 8 bases, leaving 13 bases between them. The length of the CDR3 is 13 residues. CDR3 in amino acids: CASSRYNQDEQFF. In DNA, the CDR3 is TGTGCCAGCAGTAGGTACAACCAAGATGAGCAGTTCTTC.

This chain links TRBV7-8 with TRBJ2-3; D unresolved. Germline V lookup: CDR1 SGHVS, CDR2 FQNEAQ. V was trimmed by 4 bases and J by 7 bases, leaving 15 bases between them. The CDR3 spans 14 residues. The CDR3 region is CASSSLGSENTQYF. In nucleotides, the CDR3 is TGTGCCAGCAGCTCCCTCGGCTCAGAGAATACGCAGTATTTT.

This rearrangement joins TRBV18 to TRBJ2-3, with D tentatively TRBD2 (5 bases). Trimming cost V 0 bases and J 3 bases, with 7 bases left between them. CDR1 KGHSH and CDR2 LQKENI come from the germline V gene. The CDR3 length is 14 residues. Here the CDR3 reads CASSPPGLTDTQYF. CDR3 sequence (DNA): TGTGCCAGCTCACCACCCGGACTTACAGATACGCAGTATTTT.

This chain uses TRBV5-6 with TRBJ1-1; D is unclear. Trimming removed 4 bases from V and 1 base from J, with 8 bases in between. The CDR3 length is 13 residues. Germline values: CDR1 SGHDT, CDR2 YYEEEE. The CDR3 region is CASSGGWNTEAFF. CDR3 DNA sequence: TGTGCCAGCAGCGGCGGGTGGAACACTGAAGCTTTCTTT. Together with reference TRBV5-6 and TRBJ1-1, the CDR3 gives the full variable domain: DAGVTQSPTHLIKTRGQQVTLRCSPKSGHDTVSWYQQALGQGPQFIFQYYEEEERQRGNFPDRFSGHQFPNYSSELNVNALLLGDSALYLCASSGGWNTEAFFGQGTRLTVV.

This chain links TRBV7-9 with TRBJ2-7; D remains unclear. This CDR3 has 13 residues. Between the trimmed V and J ends, which lost 0 bases and 2 bases, there was a span of 5 bases. Germline loops: CDR1 SEHNR, CDR2 FQNEAQ (reference sequence). CDR3 sequence: CASSLATTYEQYF. For the CDR3, the DNA is TGTGCCAGCAGCTTAGCAACCACCTACGAGCAGTACTTC.

The CDR3 DNA follows: TGTGCCAGCAGCCCGGGTGTATACAATGAGCAGTTCTTC. Protein: CASSPGVYNEQFF. The V and J genes are TRBV7-2 and TRBJ2-1; no clear D gene. Germline V gene data show CDR1 as SGHTA and CDR2 as FQGNSA. The CDR3 consists of 13 residues. Trimming left V 5 bases short and J 4 bases short, with 9 bases between.

The J gene is TRBJ1-1, the V gene TRBV7-9, with D possibly being TRBD1 (6 bases). In germline, CDR1 is SEHNR, CDR2 FQNEAQ (reference sequence). The CDR3 is 14 residues long. V lost 5 bases and J lost 3, with 13 bases in between. CDR3 in amino acids: CASSLTGGHTEAFF. For the CDR3, the DNA is TGTGCCAGCAGCCTTACGGGGGGGCACACTGAAGCTTTCTTT.

V gene TRBV6-5 combines with J gene TRBJ1-4; D call uncertain. Germline V CDR1 and CDR2: MNHEY, SVGAGI. Trimming cost V 6 bases and J 3 bases, with 11 bases left between them. The CDR3 spans 14 residues. The CDR3 protein is CASRPGWSNEKLFF. The CDR3 nucleotides read TGTGCCAGCAGACCCGGGTGGTCTAATGAAAAACTGTTTTTT.

The rearrangement links TRBV11-3 to TRBJ1-1, with a weak D call TRBD1 (5 bases). This CDR3 contains 17 residues. CDR1 SGHNT and CDR2 YENEEA come from the germline V gene. V gave up 1 base and J gave up 3 bases, with 18 bases separating them. Here the CDR3 reads CASSLALPGASYTEAFF. DNA for the CDR3: TGTGCCAGCAGCTTAGCTCTGCCTGGGGCGAGTTACACTGAAGCTTTCTTT.

The chain joins TRBV7-9 to TRBJ1-1; no definite D call. Trimming left V 1 base short and J 2 bases short, with 8 bases between. The germline V gene has CDR1 SEHNR and CDR2 FQNEAQ (reference sequence). The CDR3 has 14 residues. CDR3 amino acids: CASSLVRENTEAFF. In nucleotides, the CDR3 is TGTGCCAGCAGCTTAGTACGGGAAAACACTGAAGCTTTCTTT.

V usage is TRBV19 and J usage is TRBJ1-2; D possibly corresponds to TRBD1 (6 bases). CDR1 and CDR2 from the germline V gene are LNHDA and SQIVND (reference sequence). The CDR3 spans 15 residues. V was clipped by 5 bases and J by 4 bases, with 17 bases between them. DNA for the CDR3: TGTGCCAGTAGTCCAATGATGACAGGCGGCTATGGCTACACCTTC. Protein product: CASSPMMTGGYGYTF.

This chain joins TRBV29-1 and TRBJ2-3; 8 bases are shared with TRBD2. With 6 bases clipped from V and 0 bases from J, the junction kept 8 bases outside the gene matches. CDR1 and CDR2 (germline): SQVTM, ANQGSEA. The CDR3 sequence is 15 residues long. The CDR3 reads CSVATSGASTDTQYF. In DNA form, the CDR3 reads TGCAGCGTAGCCACTAGCGGTGCTAGCACAGATACGCAGTATTTT.

The CDR3 DNA reads TGTGCCAGTAGTCCATCGGGGACAGCAACTAATGAAAAACTGTTTTTT. The encoded protein is CASSPSGTATNEKLFF. This chain joins TRBV19 and TRBJ1-4; the match to TRBD1 covers 7 bases. The J segment lost 0 bases and the V segment lost 5 bases, leaving 6 bases of the junction unmatched. The germline gives CDR1 LNHDA, CDR2 SQIVND (reference sequence). There are 16 residues in the CDR3. Variable domain in full (rest from reference TRBV19 and TRBJ1-4): DGGITQSPKYLFRKEGQNVTLSCEQNLNHDAMYWYRQDPGQGLRLIYYSQIVNDFQKGDIAEGYSVSREKKESFPLTVTSAQKNPTAFYLCASSPSGTATNEKLFFGSGTQLSVL.

V usage is TRBV15 and J usage is TRBJ1-4; D possibly corresponds to TRBD1 (6 bases). The CDR3 is 13 amino acids. CDR1 and CDR2 (germline): LNHNV, YYDKDF (reference sequence). V dropped 1 base and J dropped 12 bases, with 12 bases sitting between them. The CDR3 protein is CATSRGYRAELFF. The CDR3 bases are TGTGCCACCAGCAGAGGATACAGGGCCGAACTGTTTTTT.

The rearrangement joins TRBV16 to TRBJ2-5; 7 nucleotides match TRBD1. The end of the DNA fits TRBJ2-7 better, so the J call may be wrong. This CDR3 is 14 amino acids long. The germline CDR1 and CDR2 sequences are KGHSY and FQNENV. CDR3 sequence: CASSTLGQPYEQYF. The CDR3 DNA reads TGTGCCAGCAGCACGCTGGGACAGCCCTACGAGCAGTACTTC.

This sequence joins TRBV7-2 and TRBJ2-1, with D perhaps matching TRBD1 or TRBD2 (5 bases each). V was clipped by 1 base and J by 12 bases, with 13 bases between them. The germline CDR1 and CDR2 sequences are SGHTA and FQGNSA. The CDR3 contains 13 residues. The CDR3 sequence: CASSLDYGAGQFF. In DNA, the CDR3 is TGTGCCAGCAGCTTAGATTACGGGGCTGGGCAGTTCTTC.

This chain links TRBV13 with TRBJ2-2; TRBD1 matches at 10 bases. V dropped 5 bases and J dropped 3; count of bases not matched to a gene: 9. CDR1 is PRHDT and CDR2 is FYEKMQ in the germline V gene (reference sequence). The CDR3 loop spans 17 amino acids. The CDR3 DNA reads TGTGCCAGCAGCCCCCGGGACAGGGGATCGTACACCGGGGAGCTGTTTTTT. Translated, it gives CASSPRDRGSYTGELFF.

This chain uses TRBV7-6 with TRBJ1-2, with TRBD1 matching 9 bases. J gave up 4 bases and V 5 bases, and 5 bases lay outside the gene matches. Germline V gene data show CDR1 as SGHVS and CDR2 as FNYEAQ. The CDR3 runs 14 residues. The CDR3: CASSPGTGFYGYTF. The CDR3 nucleotides are TGTGCCAGCAGCCCGGGGACAGGGTTCTATGGCTACACCTTC.

This chain links TRBV5-6 with TRBJ1-5, with 7 bases identical to TRBD1. The V segment lost 4 bases and the J segment 5 bases; nucleotides outside the gene matches: 0. This CDR3 contains 12 residues. The germline V gene has CDR1 SGHDT and CDR2 YYEEEE. As DNA, the CDR3 is TGTGCCAGCAGCCAGGGGGATCAGCCCCAGCATTTT. Amino acids: CASSQGDQPQHF.